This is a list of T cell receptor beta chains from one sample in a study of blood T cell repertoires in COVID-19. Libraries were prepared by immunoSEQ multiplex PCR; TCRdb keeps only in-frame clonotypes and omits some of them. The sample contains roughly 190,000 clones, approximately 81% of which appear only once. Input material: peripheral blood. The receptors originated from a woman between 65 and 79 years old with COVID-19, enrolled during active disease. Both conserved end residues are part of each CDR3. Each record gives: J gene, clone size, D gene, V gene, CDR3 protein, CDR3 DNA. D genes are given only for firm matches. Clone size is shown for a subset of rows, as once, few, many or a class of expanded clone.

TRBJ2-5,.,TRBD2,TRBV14,CASSPGLAETQYF,TGTGCCAGCAGCCCGGGACTAGCAGAGACCCAGTACTTC
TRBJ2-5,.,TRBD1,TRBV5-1,CASSLGQGKETQYF,TGCGCCAGCAGCTTGGGACAGGGGAAAGAGACCCAGTACTTC
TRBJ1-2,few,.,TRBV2,CARGRGGYTF,TGTGCCAGGGGGCGGGGCGGCTACACCTTC
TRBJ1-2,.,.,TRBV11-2,CASSPLLVAGYTF,TGTGCCAGCAGCCCCCTATTGGTCGCGGGCTACACCTTC
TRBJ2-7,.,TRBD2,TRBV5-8,CASTSSGLTYEQYF,TGTGCCAGCACCTCTAGCGGCTTGACCTACGAGCAGTACTTC
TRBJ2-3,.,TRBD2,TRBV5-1,CASSRGREGTDTQYF,TGCGCCAGCAGCCGTGGACGGGAGGGCACAGATACGCAGTATTTT
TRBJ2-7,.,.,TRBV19,CASSIDREQYF,TGTGCCAGTAGTATAGATCGCGAGCAGTACTTC
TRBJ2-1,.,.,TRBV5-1,CASSLNNEQFF,TGCGCCAGCAGTTTAAACAATGAGCAGTTCTTC
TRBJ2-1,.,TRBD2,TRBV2,CASTPQIAGGPKNLNEQFF,TGTGCCAGCACCCCCCAAATAGCGGGAGGGCCCAAAAACCTCAATGAGCAGTTCTTC
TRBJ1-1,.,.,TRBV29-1,CSVSTGNTEAFF,TGCAGCGTTTCGACAGGGAACACTGAAGCTTTCTTT
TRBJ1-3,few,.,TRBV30,CAWSGLTENGNTIYF,TGTGCCTGGAGTGGTCTGACGGAGAATGGAAACACCATATATTTT
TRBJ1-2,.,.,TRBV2,CASTWRAAGGYTF,TGTGCCAGCACCTGGAGGGCAGCCGGGGGCTACACCTTC
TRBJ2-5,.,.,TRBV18,CASCLGLQETQYF,TGTGCCAGCTGCTTGGGACTCCAAGAGACCCAGTACTTC
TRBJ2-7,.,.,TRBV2,CASTPGTLSYEQYF,TGTGCCAGCACTCCCGGGACACTCTCCTACGAGCAGTACTTC
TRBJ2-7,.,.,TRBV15,CATSSSAYEQYF,TGTGCCACCAGCAGCTCAGCCTACGAGCAGTACTTC
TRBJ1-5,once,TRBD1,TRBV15,CATSARDRGLSNQPQHF,TGTGCCACCAGCGCACGGGACAGGGGGCTGAGCAATCAGCCCCAGCATTTT
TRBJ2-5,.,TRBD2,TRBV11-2,CASSPQQRGRQETQYF,TGTGCCAGCAGCCCCCAGCAGCGGGGTAGGCAAGAGACCCAGTACTTC
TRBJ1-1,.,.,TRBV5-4,CASSLGRNTEAFF,TGTGCCAGCAGCCTTGGGAGAAACACTGAAGCTTTCTTT
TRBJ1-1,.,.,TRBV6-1,CAGTRTAMNTEAFF,TGTGCCGGCACGAGGACAGCTATGAACACTGAAGCTTTCTTT
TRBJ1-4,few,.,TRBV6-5,CASRSGHATNEKLFF,TGTGCCAGCAGGTCGGGACATGCAACTAATGAAAAACTGTTTTTT
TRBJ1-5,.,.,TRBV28,CASSFRGRLSNQPQHF,TGTGCCAGCAGTTTCCGCGGGCGGCTTAGCAATCAGCCCCAGCATTTT
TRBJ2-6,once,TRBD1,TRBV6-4,CASSQQGAGANVLTF,TGTGCCAGCAGTCAACAGGGGGCTGGGGCCAACGTCCTGACTTTC
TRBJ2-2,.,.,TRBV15,CATSRDLREYTGELFF,TGTGCCACCAGCAGAGATCTACGAGAATACACCGGGGAGCTGTTTTTT
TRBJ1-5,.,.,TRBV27,CASQAMGGRKQPQHF,TGTGCCAGCCAAGCGATGGGGGGGCGTAAGCAGCCCCAGCATTTT
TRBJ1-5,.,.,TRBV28,CASSRRDSGNQPQHF,TGTGCCAGCAGTCGCCGGGACTCTGGCAATCAGCCCCAGCATTTT
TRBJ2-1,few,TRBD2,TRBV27,CASSLGGVGLADYNEQFF,TGTGCCAGCAGTTTAGGTGGTGTGGGACTAGCGGATTACAATGAGCAGTTCTTC
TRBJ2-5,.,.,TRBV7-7,CASSFTREETQYF,TGTGCCAGCAGCTTTACCAGGGAAGAGACCCAGTACTTC
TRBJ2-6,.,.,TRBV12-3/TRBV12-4,CASMSSGANVLTF,TGTGCCAGCATGAGTTCTGGGGCCAACGTCCTGACTTTC
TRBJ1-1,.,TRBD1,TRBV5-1,CASSFGQGAFF,TGCGCCAGCAGCTTCGGACAGGGGGCTTTCTTT
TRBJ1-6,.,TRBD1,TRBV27,CASSFGDRGSPLHF,TGTGCCAGCAGTTTCGGTGACAGGGGATCACCCCTCCACTTT
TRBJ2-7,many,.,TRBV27,CASKGGVEQYF,TGTGCCAGCAAGGGGGGGGTCGAGCAGTACTTC
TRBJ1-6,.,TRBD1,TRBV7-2,CASSWGRGTTPLHF,TGTGCCAGCAGCTGGGGCAGGGGGACGACACCCCTCCACTTT
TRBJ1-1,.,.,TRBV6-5,CASSAAGGVYEAFF,TGTGCCAGCAGCGCTGCGGGGGGGGTTTATGAAGCTTTCTTT
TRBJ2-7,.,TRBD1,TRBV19,CASSPSGTGGYEQYF,TGTGCCAGTAGTCCCTCGGGGACAGGGGGCTACGAGCAGTACTTC
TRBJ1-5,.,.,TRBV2,CASQETENQPQHF,TGTGCCAGCCAAGAGACAGAAAATCAGCCCCAGCATTTT
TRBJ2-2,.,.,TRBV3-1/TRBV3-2,CASSQERLNTGELFF,TGTGCCAGCAGCCAAGAGAGACTCAACACCGGGGAGCTGTTTTTT
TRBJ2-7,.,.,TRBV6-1,CASSDDEQYF,TGTGCCAGCAGTGACGACGAGCAGTACTTC
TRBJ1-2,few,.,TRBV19,CASSIDGRRGSGYTF,TGTGCCAGTAGTATAGATGGCAGAAGGGGTAGTGGCTACACCTTC
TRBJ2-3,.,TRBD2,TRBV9,CASSVASGTTDTQYF,TGTGCCAGCAGCGTAGCTAGCGGGACCACAGATACGCAGTATTTT
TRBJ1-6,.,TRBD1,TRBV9,CASSPQGALDSPLHF,TGTGCCAGCAGCCCGCAGGGGGCTTTGGATTCACCCCTCCACTTT
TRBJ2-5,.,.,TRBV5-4,CASSPGGFQETQYF,TGTGCCAGCAGCCCGGGGGGCTTCCAAGAGACCCAGTACTTC
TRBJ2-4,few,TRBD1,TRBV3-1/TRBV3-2,CASSQDLRDSSIQYF,TGTGCCAGCAGCCAAGATCTTCGGGACAGTAGCATTCAGTACTTC
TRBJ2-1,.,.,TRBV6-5,CASNGPRAPKFF,TGTGCCAGCAATGGGCCGAGGGCACCAAAGTTCTTC
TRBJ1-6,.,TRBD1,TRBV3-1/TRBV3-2,CASSQRTGARVPLHF,TGTGCCAGCAGCCAAAGGACAGGGGCTCGAGTCCCCCTCCACTTT